This entry concerns a single T cell receptor beta chain. Germline V gene data show CDR1 as SGHRS and CDR2 as YFSETQ. CDR3 length equals 15 residues. J lost 8 bases, V lost 0 bases, and 5 bases had no gene match. TCRdb re-processed the PCR reads through MiXCR. In the table there are 10,000 to 15,000 clones, roughly 27% of which are singletons. Thyroid surgery was performed in patients who had received no treatment beforehand. This sample stems from a study of metastatic and nonmetastatic thyroid tumors. Study in general: Comparison of repertoires was carried out across blood and tumor or nodule tissue from malignant and benign thyroid patients.

Material for sequencing was tumor tissue. This TCR was recovered from a female donor with papillary thyroid cancer or a benign thyroid nodule (not recorded which). Some clones in this sample may be carry-over from other donors' samples. J is TRBJ1-4 and V is TRBV5-1; TRBD1 matches at 9 bases. The CDR3 DNA reads TGCGCCAGCAGCTTGGCGCAGGGGACAGGGGAAAAACTGTTTTTT. It codes for CASSLAQGTGEKLFF.